Listed below are T cell receptor beta chains from one sample, sequenced in a study of Ad26.COV2.S vaccination and SARS-CoV-2 variants. Profiled with immunoSEQ multiplex PCR; TCRdb holds only in-frame clones, not every one. The profile shows almost 400,000 clones, 75% to 90% of them singletons. The sequenced sample was peripheral blood, obtained in a trial of Ad26.COV2.S vaccine versus placebo. These receptors were obtained from a person aged 18 to 59 who received the Ad26.COV2.S COVID-19 vaccine or a placebo. Both conserved end residues are part of each CDR3. D genes are given only for firm matches. The size field is filled for only some rows; it gives once, few, many or a size class.

V: TRBV30
J: TRBJ2-5
size: -
D: -
DNA: TGTGCCTGGAGTAAAGGGGGTTTCCAAGAGACCCAGTACTTC
CDR3: CAWSKGGFQETQYF

V: TRBV28
J: TRBJ2-3
size: -
D: TRBD2
DNA: TGTGCCAGCAGTTCTACCTGGACTAGCGGGAGAGGGGTGACAGATACGCAGTATTTT
CDR3: CASSSTWTSGRGVTDTQYF

V: TRBV9
J: TRBJ1-1
size: -
D: -
DNA: TGTGCCAGCAGCGTAGTAGGAGAGAACACTGAAGCTTTCTTT
CDR3: CASSVVGENTEAFF

V: TRBV15
J: TRBJ1-1
size: -
D: -
DNA: TGTGCCACCAGCAGAGATCCGACAGCTGAAGCTTTCTTT
CDR3: CATSRDPTAEAFF

V: TRBV2
J: TRBJ1-2
size: -
D: -
DNA: TGTGCCAGCAGCCCCCCTCTGCCGGGCTACACCTTC
CDR3: CASSPPLPGYTF

V: TRBV5-1
J: TRBJ2-2
size: -
D: -
DNA: TGCGCCAGCAGCACGCCTCAGAACACCGGGGAGCTGTTTTTT
CDR3: CASSTPQNTGELFF

V: TRBV19
J: TRBJ1-4
size: -
D: -
DNA: TGTGCCAGTACCCCGGGACATGCATATGAAAAACTGTTTTTT
CDR3: CASTPGHAYEKLFF

V: TRBV2
J: TRBJ1-1
size: -
D: -
DNA: TGTGCCAGCACTATAGGCGGAGGGGGCACTGAAGCTTTCTTT
CDR3: CASTIGGGGTEAFF

V: TRBV28
J: TRBJ2-5
size: -
D: TRBD2
DNA: TGTGCCAGCAGTATTAGCGGGTATGGGACCCAGTACTTC
CDR3: CASSISGYGTQYF

V: TRBV5-1
J: TRBJ2-1
size: -
D: TRBD2
DNA: TGCGCCAGCAGCTTGGCGAGCGGGGGATACAATGAGCAGTTCTTC
CDR3: CASSLASGGYNEQFF

V: TRBV5-4
J: TRBJ1-2
size: -
D: -
DNA: TGTGCCAGCAGCCCCGCTGGGGGGGACTATGGCTACACCTTC
CDR3: CASSPAGGDYGYTF

V: TRBV28
J: TRBJ1-2
size: -
D: -
DNA: TGTGCCAGCAGTATAGGGAGGGTCGGTGGCTACACCTTC
CDR3: CASSIGRVGGYTF

V: TRBV11-3
J: TRBJ2-1
size: -
D: -
DNA: TGTGCCAGCAGCTTAGATCGGGGCTCCTACAATGAGCAGTTCTTC
CDR3: CASSLDRGSYNEQFF

V: TRBV5-4
J: TRBJ1-5
size: -
D: -
DNA: TGTGCCAGCAGCTTGGATAGCTATCAGCCCCAGCATTTT
CDR3: CASSLDSYQPQHF

V: TRBV4-2
J: TRBJ2-2
size: -
D: TRBD2
DNA: TGTGCCAGCAGCCAAGGACTAGCGGGCGGGGAGCTGTTTTTT
CDR3: CASSQGLAGGELFF

V: TRBV7-9
J: TRBJ1-4
size: -
D: -
DNA: TGTGCCAGCAGCTCCTCGGACCGGGGGCGTGAAAAACTGTTTTTT
CDR3: CASSSSDRGREKLFF

V: TRBV5-1
J: TRBJ1-1
size: once
D: TRBD1
DNA: TGCGCCAGCAGCTTCGGGACAGGGTCGGGAACTGAAGCTTTCTTT
CDR3: CASSFGTGSGTEAFF

V: TRBV27
J: TRBJ2-2
size: -
D: -
DNA: TGTGCCAGCACCCCCGGGAGCAGGGACACCGGGGAGCTGTTTTTT
CDR3: CASTPGSRDTGELFF

V: TRBV28
J: TRBJ1-2
size: -
D: -
DNA: TGTGCCAGCAGTTTACTCCTGGCAGGGAGTGATGGCTACACCTTC
CDR3: CASSLLLAGSDGYTF

V: TRBV18
J: TRBJ2-3
size: once
D: -
DNA: TGTGCCAGCTCACCGAGAGACGGACTCTTGACTTCCACAGATACGCAGTATTTT
CDR3: CASSPRDGLLTSTDTQYF

V: TRBV2
J: TRBJ2-1
size: -
D: TRBD2
DNA: TGTGCCAGCAGTGAGGGGACTAGCGGCCATAGGGGCTCCTACAATGAGCAGTTCTTC
CDR3: CASSEGTSGHRGSYNEQFF

V: TRBV5-6
J: TRBJ1-6
size: -
D: -
DNA: TGTGCCAGCAGCTTTAACAGGGATTCACCCCTCCACTTT
CDR3: CASSFNRDSPLHF

V: TRBV7-3
J: TRBJ1-2
size: once
D: -
DNA: TGTGCCACCAGCCAAGGGGGATCCCGCTATGGCTACACCTTC
CDR3: CATSQGGSRYGYTF

V: TRBV29-1
J: TRBJ2-3
size: -
D: TRBD2
DNA: TGCAGCGTTATTAACCGACTAGCGGCGAGGGGGGATACGCAGTATTTT
CDR3: CSVINRLAARGDTQYF

V: TRBV27
J: TRBJ2-7
size: -
D: TRBD2
DNA: TGTGCCAGCAGTTTTGGGACTAGCGGGAGTGGAGAGCAGTACTTC
CDR3: CASSFGTSGSGEQYF

V: TRBV5-4
J: TRBJ2-3
size: -
D: -
DNA: TGTGCCAGCAGTTGGGCTGGGGCAGATACGCAGTATTTT
CDR3: CASSWAGADTQYF

V: TRBV7-9
J: TRBJ1-5
size: -
D: -
DNA: TGTGCCAGCAGCTCCTTGGGGGAACAGCCCCAGCATTTT
CDR3: CASSSLGEQPQHF

V: TRBV4-1
J: TRBJ2-7
size: -
D: TRBD1
DNA: TGCGCCAGCAGCCAATATTCCACAGGGGGCCGGAATGAGCAGTACTTC
CDR3: CASSQYSTGGRNEQYF

V: TRBV18
J: TRBJ2-7
size: -
D: -
DNA: TGTGCCAGCTCATCCCATAAAGGCTACGAGCAGTACTTC
CDR3: CASSSHKGYEQYF

V: TRBV14
J: TRBJ2-2
size: -
D: TRBD2
DNA: TGTGCCAGCAGCCCCCTACTAGCGGGGTCCGGGGAGCTGTTTTTT
CDR3: CASSPLLAGSGELFF

V: TRBV19
J: TRBJ1-1
size: -
D: -
DNA: TGTGCCAGTGGACAGTTAATGAACACTGAAGCTTTCTTT
CDR3: CASGQLMNTEAFF

V: TRBV30
J: TRBJ2-5
size: -
D: TRBD2
DNA: TGTGCCTGGAGTGCGAGCGGGAGTAGGGAGACCCAGTACTTC
CDR3: CAWSASGSRETQYF

V: TRBV28
J: TRBJ2-7
size: -
D: TRBD2
DNA: TGTGCCAGCAGTCCTCAAGGACTAGCGGCATACGAGCAGTACTTC
CDR3: CASSPQGLAAYEQYF

V: TRBV5-1
J: TRBJ2-1
size: -
D: TRBD1
DNA: TGCGCCAGCAGCAACGGACAGGGCACCTACAATGAGCAGTTCTTC
CDR3: CASSNGQGTYNEQFF

V: TRBV9
J: TRBJ2-1
size: -
D: TRBD2
DNA: TGTGCCAGCAGCGTTAGCGGGTACTACAATGAGCAGTTCTTC
CDR3: CASSVSGYYNEQFF

V: TRBV4-3
J: TRBJ2-1
size: -
D: -
DNA: TGCGCCAGCAGCCAAGGGTGGACGGGGACCACCTACAATGAGCAGTTCTTC
CDR3: CASSQGWTGTTYNEQFF

V: TRBV4-1
J: TRBJ2-2
size: -
D: -
DNA: TGCGCCAGCAGCCAAGATTGGCTAGCTAACACCGGGGAGCTGTTTTTT
CDR3: CASSQDWLANTGELFF

V: TRBV2
J: TRBJ1-2
size: -
D: -
DNA: TGTGCCAGCAGTGGACAGTTGGATGGCTACACCTTC
CDR3: CASSGQLDGYTF

V: TRBV6-2/TRBV6-3
J: TRBJ2-1
size: -
D: TRBD2
DNA: TGTGCCAGCAGTTGGACTAGCGCCCTTCCCTACAATGAGCAGTTCTTC
CDR3: CASSWTSALPYNEQFF

V: TRBV19
J: TRBJ1-2
size: -
D: TRBD1
DNA: TGTGCCAGTACCTCCTCCGGGACAGGGACCAACTATGGCTACACCTTC
CDR3: CASTSSGTGTNYGYTF

V: TRBV6-1
J: TRBJ1-5
size: -
D: -
DNA: TGTGCCAGCAGTGATGTAGGGAATCAGCCCCAGCATTTT
CDR3: CASSDVGNQPQHF

V: TRBV29-1
J: TRBJ2-2
size: -
D: -
DNA: TGCAGCGCGACAGTGAACACCGGGGAGCTGTTTTTT
CDR3: CSATVNTGELFF

V: TRBV3-1/TRBV3-2
J: TRBJ1-2
size: few
D: -
DNA: TGTGCCAGCAGCCAAGCGGGAGCAGGTAACTATGGCTACACCTTC
CDR3: CASSQAGAGNYGYTF

V: TRBV11-3
J: TRBJ2-7
size: -
D: -
DNA: TGTGCCAGCAGCTTAAACTCACACTACGAGCAGTACTTC
CDR3: CASSLNSHYEQYF

V: TRBV5-6
J: TRBJ2-5
size: -
D: TRBD2
DNA: TGTGCCAGCACCATGACGGGAGGGCAGACCCAGTACTTC
CDR3: CASTMTGGQTQYF

V: TRBV29-1
J: TRBJ1-1
size: -
D: TRBD1
DNA: TGCAGCGGGACAGGGGGCGAGAACACTGAAGCTTTCTTT
CDR3: CSGTGGENTEAFF

V: TRBV3-1/TRBV3-2
J: TRBJ2-7
size: -
D: -
DNA: TGTGCCAGCAGCCACCAATCCTACGAGCAGTACTTC
CDR3: CASSHQSYEQYF

V: TRBV3-1/TRBV3-2
J: TRBJ2-1
size: -
D: -
DNA: TGTGCCAGCAGCCCAACATACCGTAGTGAGCAGTTCTTC
CDR3: CASSPTYRSEQFF

V: TRBV18
J: TRBJ2-5
size: -
D: TRBD2
DNA: TGTGCCAGCTCACCACCGAATAGCGGGATTCTTGAGACCCAGTACTTC
CDR3: CASSPPNSGILETQYF

V: TRBV28
J: TRBJ1-5
size: -
D: -
DNA: TGTGCCAGCAGTTTACGTCCTTATTCCCATACGCGGGGTAATCAGCCCCAGCATTTT
CDR3: CASSLRPYSHTRGNQPQHF

V: TRBV10-3
J: TRBJ2-7
size: once
D: -
DNA: TGTGCCATCAGTCAAGGCAACAACTACGAGCAGTACTTC
CDR3: CAISQGNNYEQYF

V: TRBV6-5
J: TRBJ1-3
size: -
D: -
DNA: TGTGCCAGCAGTCTACGGGACAAGGGAAACACCATATATTTT
CDR3: CASSLRDKGNTIYF

V: TRBV27
J: TRBJ2-3
size: -
D: -
DNA: TGTGCCAGCAGTTTACGGAGGGGCGATACGCAGTATTTT
CDR3: CASSLRRGDTQYF

V: TRBV10-3
J: TRBJ2-1
size: -
D: TRBD1
DNA: TGTGCCATCAGTGAGTCTTCGGGACAGGGGGCTCCCTCCTACAATGAGCAGTTCTTC
CDR3: CAISESSGQGAPSYNEQFF

V: TRBV6-5
J: TRBJ1-1
size: -
D: -
DNA: TGTGCCAGCAGCTTACAGGGGAACACTGAAGCTTTCTTT
CDR3: CASSLQGNTEAFF